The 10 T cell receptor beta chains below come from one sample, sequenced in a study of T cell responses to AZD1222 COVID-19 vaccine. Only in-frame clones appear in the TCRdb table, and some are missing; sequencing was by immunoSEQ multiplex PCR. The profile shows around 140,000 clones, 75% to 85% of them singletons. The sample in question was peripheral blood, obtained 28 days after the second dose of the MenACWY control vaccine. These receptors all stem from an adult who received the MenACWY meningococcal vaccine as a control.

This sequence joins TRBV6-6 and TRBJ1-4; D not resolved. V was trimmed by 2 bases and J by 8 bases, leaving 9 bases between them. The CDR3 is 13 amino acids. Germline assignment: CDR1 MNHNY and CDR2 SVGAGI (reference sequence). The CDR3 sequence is CASSYGQQEKLFF. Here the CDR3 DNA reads TGTGCCAGCAGTTACGGGCAGCAAGAAAAACTGTTTTTT.

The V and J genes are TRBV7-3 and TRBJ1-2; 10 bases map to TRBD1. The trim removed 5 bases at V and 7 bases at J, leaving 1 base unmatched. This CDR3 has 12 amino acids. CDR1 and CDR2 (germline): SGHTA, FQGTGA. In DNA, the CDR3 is TGTGCCAGCAGCGGGGACAGGGGTGGCTACACCTTC. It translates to CASSGDRGGYTF.

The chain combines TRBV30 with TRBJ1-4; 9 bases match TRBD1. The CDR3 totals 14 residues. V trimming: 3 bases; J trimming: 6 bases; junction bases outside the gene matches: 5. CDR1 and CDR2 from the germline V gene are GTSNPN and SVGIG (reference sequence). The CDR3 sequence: CAWSVQGADEKLFF. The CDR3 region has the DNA TGTGCCTGGAGCGTACAGGGGGCTGATGAAAAACTGTTTTTT.

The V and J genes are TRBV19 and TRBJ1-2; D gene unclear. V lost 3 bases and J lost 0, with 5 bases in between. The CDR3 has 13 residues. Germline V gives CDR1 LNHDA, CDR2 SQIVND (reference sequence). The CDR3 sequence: CASSIPTNYGYTF. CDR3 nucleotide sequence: TGTGCCAGTAGTATCCCGACTAACTATGGCTACACCTTC. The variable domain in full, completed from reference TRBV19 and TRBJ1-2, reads DGGITQSPKYLFRKEGQNVTLSCEQNLNHDAMYWYRQDPGQGLRLIYYSQIVNDFQKGDIAEGYSVSREKKESFPLTVTSAQKNPTAFYLCASSIPTNYGYTFGSGTRLTVV.

The CDR3 sequence: CASKETDYGYTF. Here the CDR3 DNA reads TGTGCCAGTAAGGAGACGGACTATGGCTACACCTTC. V is TRBV19 and J is TRBJ1-2; D not certain. Germline CDR1 and CDR2: LNHDA and SQIVND (reference sequence). V lost 7 bases and J 3 bases, leaving 9 bases between the germline ends. The CDR3 loop spans 12 amino acids.

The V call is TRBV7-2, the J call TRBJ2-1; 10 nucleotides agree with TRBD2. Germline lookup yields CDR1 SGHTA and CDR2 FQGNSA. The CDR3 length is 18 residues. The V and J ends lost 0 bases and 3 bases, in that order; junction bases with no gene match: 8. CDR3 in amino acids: CASSLAPIAGGNYNEQFF. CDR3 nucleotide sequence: TGTGCCAGCAGCTTAGCTCCGATAGCGGGAGGCAACTACAATGAGCAGTTCTTC. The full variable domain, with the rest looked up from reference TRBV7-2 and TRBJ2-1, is GAGVSQSPSNKVTEKGKDVELRCDPISGHTALYWYRQSLGQGLEFLIYFQGNSAPDKSGLPSDRFSAERTGGSVSTLTIQRTQQEDSAVYLCASSLAPIAGGNYNEQFFGPGTRLTVL.

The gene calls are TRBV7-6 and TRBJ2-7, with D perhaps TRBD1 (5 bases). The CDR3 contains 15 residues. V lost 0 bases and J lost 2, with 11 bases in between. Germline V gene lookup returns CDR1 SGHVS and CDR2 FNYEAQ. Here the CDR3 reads CASSLAFSGTYEQYV. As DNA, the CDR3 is TGTGCCAGCAGCTTAGCGTTTTCAGGGACCTACGAGCAGTACGTC.

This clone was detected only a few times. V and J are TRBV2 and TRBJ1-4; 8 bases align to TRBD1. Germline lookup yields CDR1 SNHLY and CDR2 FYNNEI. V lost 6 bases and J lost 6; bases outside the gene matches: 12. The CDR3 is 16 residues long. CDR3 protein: CASRRQGPRTHEKLFF. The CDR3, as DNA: TGTGCCAGCAGAAGACAGGGGCCCCGGACCCATGAAAAACTGTTTTTT.

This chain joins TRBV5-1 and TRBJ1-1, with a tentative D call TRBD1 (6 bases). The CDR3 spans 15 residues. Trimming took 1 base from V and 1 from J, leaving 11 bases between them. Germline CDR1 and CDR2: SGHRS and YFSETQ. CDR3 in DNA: TGCGCCAGCAGCTTGTTGACAGGAGCGAACACTGAAGCTTTCTTT. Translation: CASSLLTGANTEAFF.

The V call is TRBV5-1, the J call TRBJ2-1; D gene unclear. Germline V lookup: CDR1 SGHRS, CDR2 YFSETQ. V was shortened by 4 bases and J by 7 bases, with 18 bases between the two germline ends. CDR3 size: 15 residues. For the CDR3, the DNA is TGCGCCAGCAGCCCTAGGCCTTCCGAGATGAATGAGCAGTTCTTC. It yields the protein CASSPRPSEMNEQFF.